This T cell receptor (beta chain) comes out of a study of blood T cell repertoires in COVID-19. In the study's own analysis: Estimates of nucleated cell counts were drawn from the amplification of reference gene primers. Data came from immunoSEQ multiplex PCR; TCRdb stores just in-frame clones and leaves some out. V, J and clone size are those of that table, while D and trimming were read from the DNA. The table lists roughly 200,000 clones, roughly 89% of them singletons. Participant reports of clinical history set cohort assignment. The clonotype originates from a woman between 35 and 50 years old with acute COVID-19. Material: PBMCs or T cells enriched from blood (not recorded which).

The CDR3 sequence is CAHSAGEGYNEQFF. For the CDR3, the DNA is TGTGCTCACTCGGCGGGAGAAGGGTACAATGAGCAGTTCTTC. The gene calls are TRBV30 and TRBJ2-1; the match to TRBD2 covers 7 bases. This CDR3 spans 14 amino acids. CDR1 GTSNPN and CDR2 SVGIG come from the germline V gene (reference sequence).